These 21 T cell receptor beta chains came from one sample sequenced in a study of vaccination and CD4 T cells after COVID-19. An Oncomine TCR Beta short-read assay was used to sequence the DNA from cultured CD4+ T cells. Genomic DNA was isolated from CD4+ T cells that had been cultured. TCRdb called the PCR reads again in MiXCR, with one record for every CDR3 protein. Of about 9,600 distinct CDR3 sequences listed, approximately 29% are singletons. Which antigens these TCRs recognize remains unknown. Treatment meaning: roughly nine-day PBMC culture with coronavirus spike peptide pools or control peptides (ViraFEST assay). Unexposed donor CD4+ T cells predated the COVID-19 pandemic, collected 2011-2018. The sequenced sample was CD4+ T cells from blood, cultured in vitro. These TCRs come from a human donor in good health.

The chain is built from TRBV6-1 and TRBJ1-6; D uncertain. V was shortened by 4 bases and J by 14 bases, with 9 bases between the two germline ends. From germline, CDR1 is MNHNS and CDR2 SASEGT. This CDR3 spans 11 amino acids. The CDR3 region is CASSVGSALHF. The CDR3 region has the DNA TGTGCCAGCAGTGTAGGGTCGGCCCTCCACTTT.

The chain uses TRBV5-1 and TRBJ1-2; 8 bases line up with TRBD1. Trimming at V came to 4 bases and at J to 4 bases, leaving 15 bases not matched to a gene. Germline assignment: CDR1 SGHRS and CDR2 YFSETQ. The CDR3 contains 17 residues. Written as DNA, the CDR3 is TGCGCCAGCAGCCCGGAGGGGACAGGAAGAGTTTCCTATGGCTACACCTTC. Its translation: CASSPEGTGRVSYGYTF.

The rearrangement links TRBV12-3 or TRBV12-4 to TRBJ1-3; possible D gene TRBD1, 6 bases. The CDR3 is 15 residues long. Trimming cost V 6 bases and J 2 bases, with 14 bases left between them. DNA for the CDR3: TGTGCCAGCAGCCCCAGGGGAAGGCCTGGAAACACCATATATTTT. This encodes CASSPRGRPGNTIYF.

The chain employs TRBV6-5 and TRBJ2-3, with D tentatively TRBD1 (5 bases). CDR3 size: 12 residues. Germline CDR1 and CDR2: MNHEY and SVGAGI. Between the trimmed V and J ends, which lost 1 base and 12 bases, there was a span of 11 bases. In DNA, the CDR3 is TGTGCCAGCAGTTACTATGGCCAGGGTCAGTATTTT. This translates into CASSYYGQGQYF.

This clonotype was observed a single time. The chain employs TRBV28 and TRBJ1-6; D call uncertain. Trimming took off 6 bases at V and 6 bases at J, with 12 bases between the two ends. In germline, CDR1 is MDHEN, CDR2 SYDVKM. The CDR3 has 14 residues. The CDR3 loop reads CASSIKVSNSPLHF. CDR3 coding DNA: TGTGCCAGCAGCATTAAAGTTAGTAATTCACCCCTCCACTTT.

This clonotype was seen a few times. V usage is TRBV6-2 or TRBV6-3 and J usage is TRBJ2-1; tentatively, D is TRBD2 (5 bases). The germline V gene encodes CDR1 MNHEY and CDR2 SVGEGT. Trimming took off 8 bases at V and 5 bases at J, with 13 bases between the two ends. The CDR3 runs 13 residues. CDR3 nucleotide sequence: TGTGCCAGCGGGAGCGCGTCCAACAATGAGCAGTTCTTC. It encodes CASGSASNNEQFF.

This clonotype was picked up a small number of times. The V call is TRBV15, the J call TRBJ1-5, with D tentatively TRBD1 (5 bases). With 4 bases removed from V and 5 bases from J, the gap between germline ends came to 12 bases. Germline V gene sequence: CDR1 LNHNV, CDR2 YYDKDF (reference sequence). CDR3 length: 14 amino acids. In nucleotides, the CDR3 is TGTGCCACCAGCACCTCGGGACCTCATCAGCCCCAGCATTTT. Translated, it gives CATSTSGPHQPQHF.

The CDR3 coding sequence is TGTGCCAGCAGTCTCGACAGGGTTAACACTGAAGCTTTCTTT. As protein: CASSLDRVNTEAFF. V gene TRBV28 combines with J gene TRBJ1-1; 7 bases map to TRBD1. V lost 5 bases to trimming and J lost 2 bases; unmatched junction nucleotides: 5. The CDR3 runs to 14 residues. Germline CDR1 MDHEN, CDR2 SYDVKM.

This chain joins TRBV10-3 and TRBJ1-5, with D uncertain. Trimming left V 3 bases short and J 0 bases short, with 15 bases between. The germline V gene has CDR1 ENHRY and CDR2 SYGVKD. This CDR3 has 17 amino acids. The CDR3 bases are TGTGCCATCAGTGAATGGGCAGCCGACTATAGCAATCAGCCCCAGCATTTT. Amino acid sequence: CAISEWAADYSNQPQHF.

The chain is built from TRBV5-5 and TRBJ2-5, with 9 bases that match TRBD1. The CDR3 sequence is 18 residues long. V was pared by 6 bases and J by 1 base, with 16 bases of the junction left unmatched. Germline CDR1 reads SGHKS; CDR2 reads YYEKEE (reference sequence). CDR3 in amino acids: CASTRLHRDRVSQETQYF. The CDR3 nucleotides read TGTGCCAGCACCCGACTCCACCGGGACAGGGTGTCCCAAGAGACCCAGTACTTC.

The J gene is TRBJ2-7, the V gene TRBV5-8, with D unclear. The CDR3 is 12 residues long. V lost 1 base to trimming and J lost 1 base, with 3 bases between them. Germline CDR1 and CDR2: SGHTS and YDEGEE. The CDR3: CASSLQSYEQYF. CDR3 nucleotides: TGTGCCAGCAGCTTGCAATCCTACGAGCAGTACTTC.

The chain has TRBV7-2 and TRBJ2-3; 8 bases align to TRBD1. Germline CDR1 and CDR2: SGHTA and FQGNSA. Trimming cost V 4 bases and J 5 bases; bases outside gene matches: 11. CDR3 length: 16 amino acids. CDR3 sequence (DNA): TGTGCCAGCAGCTCCTTCCCCAGGGGGCGAAAAGATACGCAGTATTTT. It encodes CASSSFPRGRKDTQYF.

This chain joins TRBV2 and TRBJ1-5, with D uncertain. Trimming left V 6 bases short and J 2 bases short, with 14 bases between. Germline loops: CDR1 SNHLY, CDR2 FYNNEI. The CDR3 has 15 residues. CDR3 amino acids: CASSASGWGNQPQHF. The CDR3 DNA reads as TGTGCCAGCAGCGCAAGCGGGTGGGGCAATCAGCCCCAGCATTTT.

The rearrangement uses TRBV19 and TRBJ1-5; 11 positions agree with TRBD1. V lost 5 bases to trimming and J lost 1 base; unmatched junction nucleotides: 7. The CDR3 has 17 amino acids. CDR1 and CDR2 (germline): LNHDA, SQIVND (reference sequence). The CDR3 nucleotides are TGTGCCAGTAGTGCTGGACAGGGGGCGCGAAGCAATCAGCCCCAGCATTTT. Its translation is CASSAGQGARSNQPQHF.

The genes are TRBV6-1 and TRBJ2-3, with TRBD2 matching 10 bases. Trimming at V came to 2 bases and at J to 4 bases, leaving 3 bases not matched to a gene. Germline values: CDR1 MNHNS, CDR2 SASEGT. The CDR3 is made up of 15 amino acids. CDR3 DNA sequence: TGTGCCAGCAGTGAAAAAGCGGGAGGGCCAGATACGCAGTATTTT. Its protein product is CASSEKAGGPDTQYF.

As regards this clonotype: An end of the junction differs from the germline gene, which may be a read error. The CDR3 reads CAISDLFAQETQYF. The DNA for the CDR3 is TGTGCCATCAGTGATCTGTTCGCCCAAGAGACCCAGTACTTC. This chain connects TRBV24-1 to TRBJ2-5; no clear D gene. This CDR3 has 14 amino acids. The germline CDR1 and CDR2 sequences are KGHDR and SFDVKD.

V is TRBV6-1 and J is TRBJ1-5; unclear D gene. CDR1 MNHNS and CDR2 SASEGT come from the germline V gene. The V gene lost 5 bases and the J gene lost 0 bases, with 17 bases spanning the gap. This CDR3 contains 17 residues. DNA of the CDR3: TGTGCCAGCAGTATGATTCTCTCGGGGATTAGCAATCAGCCCCAGCATTTT. Translated: CASSMILSGISNQPQHF.

As for this clonotype: This clone may be a read error of a much larger clone one base away. As the CDR3 is not closed by the conserved phenylalanine or tryptophan, this likely results from a read error. This chain joins TRBV7-9 and TRBJ1-1; TRBD1 matches at 7 bases. The germline CDR1 and CDR2 sequences are SEHNR and FQNEAQ (reference sequence). This CDR3 is 14 amino acids long. V dropped 5 bases and J dropped 5; count of bases not matched to a gene: 8. The CDR3: CASSEQGMGTEAFL. The DNA of the CDR3 is TGTGCCAGCAGCGAACAGGGGATGGGAACTGAAGCTTTCCTT.

The chain combines TRBV7-9 with TRBJ1-2; 9 bases are shared with TRBD1. The V gene's germline CDR1 is SEHNR and CDR2 FQNEAQ (reference sequence). J gave up 5 bases and V 11 bases, and 18 bases lay outside the gene matches. The length of the CDR3 is 16 residues. CDR3 DNA: TGTGCCGCCGGAACTGGACAGGGGAAACTAACATATGGCTACACCTTC. This encodes CAAGTGQGKLTYGYTF.

The gene calls are TRBV20-1 and TRBJ2-1; D is tentatively TRBD1 or TRBD2 (5 bases each). The CDR3 sequence is 12 residues long. Germline loops: CDR1 DFQATT, CDR2 SNEGSKA (reference sequence). The V gene lost 0 bases and the J gene lost 8 bases, with 8 bases spanning the gap. This CDR3 reads CSARDMGDEQFF. CDR3 nucleotides: TGCAGTGCTAGAGATATGGGGGATGAGCAGTTCTTC.

In its sample, this clonotype was seen a few times. This chain connects TRBV6-2 or TRBV6-3 to TRBJ1-5; D is unclear. V lost 2 bases, J lost 15 bases, and 32 bases lay in between. The CDR3 length is 18 residues. Germline lookup yields CDR1 MNHEY and CDR2 SVGEGT. CDR3 nucleotide sequence: TGTGCCAGCAGTTACGGTAGCAATCAGCCCCAGCCCCCCCAGCATCGGCATTTT. Its translation is CASSYGSNQPQPPQHRHF.